Only a few counts were recorded for the clone carrying this T cell receptor (beta chain). Its target is not known. This specimen comes from a study of cytomegalovirus exposure and HLA in healthy donors. General study points: TCR beta V- and J-gene trimming was later associated with a missense DCLRE1C variant. Researchers left out some V segments, among them TRBV6-2 and TRBV6-3, as indistinguishable. Within an earlier analysis, most TCR beta V segments proved productive either about 90% or about 30% of the time.

This CDR3 is 14 amino acids long. Trimming at V came to 0 bases and at J to 10 bases, leaving 4 bases not matched to a gene. The germline V gene encodes CDR1 SGDLS and CDR2 YYNGEE. PCR used 60 Vbeta primers and 13 Jbeta primers. The repertoire was sequenced with immunoSEQ multiplex PCR; TCRdb's copy has only in-frame clones and lacks some. The repertoire includes 130,000 to 150,000 clones, approximately 80% of them detected once, and 4.5% to 6% sits in the top ten. This sequence joins TRBV9 and TRBJ1-6; 7 bases align to TRBD1. This receptor was taken from a man aged 25 to 45 in good health and CMV-seropositive. The sequencing sample was made of PBMCs. CDR3 protein: CASSVDTGASPLHF. The CDR3 coding sequence is TGTGCCAGCAGCGTAGATACAGGGGCCTCACCCCTCCACTTT.